A single sample is the source of the 24 T cell receptor beta chains below, sequenced in a study of glioma-infiltrating T cells. Using RNA template, CDR3s of TCR alpha and beta were amplified with iRepertoire arm-PCR. MiXCR, run by TCRdb on the multiplex PCR reads, gives a single entry per CDR3 protein. Of approximately 110,000 distinct CDR3 sequences in the sample, 23% were seen once. The sequenced material came from glioma tissue, nonneoplastic brain tissue, or PBMCs (not recorded which). The receptors shown here come from a human donor with low-grade glioma or glioblastoma, undergoing nonglioma brain surgery, or in good health (not recorded which).

The genes are TRBV5-5 and TRBJ2-4, with D perhaps being TRBD1 or TRBD2 (6 bases each). CDR1 SGHKS and CDR2 YYEKEE come from the germline V gene (reference sequence). This CDR3 contains 17 residues. Deletions cut 2 bases from V and 6 bases from J, with 21 bases between. The CDR3 protein is CASSFRYSGGEGNIQYF. CDR3 sequence (DNA): TGTGCCAGCAGCTTCCGGTACTCCGGGGGCGAAGGAAACATTCAGTACTTC.

The gene calls are TRBV11-2 and TRBJ2-1; perhaps TRBD1 as D (6 bases). The CDR3 is 15 residues long. V was pared by 0 bases and J by 6 bases, with 12 bases between. From germline, CDR1 is SGHAT and CDR2 FQNNGV. The CDR3 bases are TGTGCCAGCAGCTTAGACAGGGGAAGAGGCAATGAGCAGTTCTTC. Its translation is CASSLDRGRGNEQFF.

With regard to this clonotype: This may arise from a read error, as a much more abundant clone is one base away. This chain joins TRBV7-9 and TRBJ2-2; 10 bases are shared with TRBD2. The CDR3 is made up of 16 amino acids. CDR1 is SEHNR and CDR2 is FQNEAQ in the germline V gene (reference sequence). CDR3 residues: CASSLKTSGTTGGLFF. The CDR3 DNA follows: TGTGCCAGCAGCTTAAAAACTAGCGGGACCACCGGGGGGCTGTTTTTT.

In its sample, this clonotype was seen many times. The rearrangement uses TRBV14 and TRBJ1-1; 7 bases agree with TRBD1. Per germline, CDR1 SGHDN and CDR2 FVKESK. J was trimmed by 4 bases and V by 4 bases; bases with no gene match: 15. CDR3 size: 17 residues. In DNA form, the CDR3 reads TGTGCCAGCAGCCCCGACAGGGCCGGCTGGTCGAGCACTGAAGCTTTCTTT. It specifies CASSPDRAGWSSTEAFF.

About this clonotype: A clone one base away is much larger, so this may be a read error. CDR3 protein: CASGTYRGGENNSRLHF. The CDR3 DNA is TGTGCCAGCGGTACTTACAGGGGGGGAGAGAATAATTCACGCCTCCACTTT. The chain carries TRBV28 and TRBJ1-6, with 8 bases aligning to TRBD1. The length of the CDR3 is 17 residues. Germline values: CDR1 MDHEN, CDR2 SYDVKM.

Comment on this clonotype: One base away lies a much larger clone, so this may be a sequencing read error. The chain links TRBV19 to TRBJ1-2, with 8 bases identical to TRBD1. This CDR3 is 14 amino acids long. Germline CDR1 LNHDA, CDR2 SQIVND (reference sequence). With V trimmed by 8 bases and J by 5 bases, 10 bases remained unmatched. Here the CDR3 DNA reads TGTGCCAGTGCCTCGACAGGGGAAAGGTATGGCTACACCTTC. Its protein is CASASTGERYGYTF.

At least ten counts were recorded for this clonotype. The chain combines TRBV5-1 with TRBJ2-1; 7 bases line up with TRBD1. The V gene's germline CDR1 is SGHRS and CDR2 YFSETQ. The CDR3 contains 14 residues. After removal of 4 bases from V and 6 bases from J, the junction contained 7 bases not matched to a gene. CDR3 sequence: CASSRTPGGNEQFF. CDR3 sequence (DNA): TGCGCCAGCAGCCGTACACCAGGGGGCAATGAGCAGTTCTTC.

The sample holds many counts of this clonotype. The rearrangement links TRBV4-1 to TRBJ1-3; a weak D match, TRBD1 (5 bases). CDR3 size: 16 residues. The V gene lost 2 bases and the J gene lost 3 bases, with 14 bases spanning the gap. CDR1 is MGHRA, CDR2 YSYEKL, per germline. For the CDR3, the DNA is TGCGCCAGCAGCCAAAACTACCAGGGAATTGGAAACACCATATATTTT. Translating it yields CASSQNYQGIGNTIYF.

This clonotype was counted at least ten times. The chain combines TRBV6-6 with TRBJ2-7; tentatively, D is TRBD1 (6 bases). Germline V CDR1 and CDR2: MNHNY, SVGAGI (reference sequence). The CDR3 length is 16 residues. The ends were cut back, 2 bases at V and 0 bases at J, with 14 bases in the middle. CDR3 residues: CASSYPTGPSSYEQYF. CDR3 in DNA: TGTGCCAGCAGTTACCCAACAGGGCCGAGCTCCTACGAGCAGTACTTC.

For this clonotype: A read error may be the cause here, since a much bigger clone is one base away. The chain links TRBV7-3 to TRBJ2-1, with D hard to call. This CDR3 region has 12 residues. Germline V gene sequence: CDR1 SGHTA, CDR2 FQGTGA. CDR3 nucleotide sequence: TGTGACAGCAGCCTCGCGGTGGGTGAGCAGTTCTTC. Translating it yields CDSSLAVGEQFF.

In this sample, this clonotype turned up many times. The chain is built from TRBV19 and TRBJ2-3; tentatively, D is TRBD2 (5 bases). The V end was cut by 2 bases, the J end by 3 bases, with 12 bases between. Per germline, CDR1 LNHDA and CDR2 SQIVND (reference sequence). The length of the CDR3 is 15 residues. CDR3 sequence reads: CASSINVRGTDTQYF. The DNA for the CDR3 is TGTGCCAGTAGTATAAATGTCCGGGGAACAGATACGCAGTATTTT.

This rearrangement joins TRBV30 to TRBJ2-7; D could derive from TRBD1 or TRBD2 (5 bases each). V was cut by 8 bases and J by 2 bases, with 10 bases left in between. This CDR3 spans 11 amino acids. Germline values: CDR1 GTSNPN, CDR2 SVGIG (reference sequence). The CDR3 loop reads CAGGRAYEQYF. In DNA, the CDR3 is TGTGCCGGGGGACGGGCCTACGAGCAGTACTTC.

Many counts were recorded for this clonotype. The chain combines TRBV20-1 with TRBJ2-7, with unresolved D. This CDR3 region has 12 residues. V shed 0 bases and J shed 2 bases, with 5 bases lying between them. Germline V gene lookup returns CDR1 DFQATT and CDR2 SNEGSKA (reference sequence). CDR3 sequence reads: CSARDLAYEQYF. CDR3 in DNA: TGCAGTGCTAGAGATCTAGCCTACGAGCAGTACTTC.

A note on this clonotype: A much larger clone is a single base away; this may be a read error. V gene TRBV20-1 combines with J gene TRBJ2-6; perhaps TRBD1 as D (5 bases). Germline CDR1 DFQATT, CDR2 SNEGSKA (reference sequence). The CDR3 is 15 amino acids. The chain's CDR3 is CSAPNPGSGANVPTF. The CDR3, as DNA: TGCAGTGCTCCTAACCCCGGTTCTGGGGCCAACGTCCCGACTTTC.

This clonotype was found a few times. A much bigger clone sits one base away, suggesting this may be a read error. The chain uses TRBV15 and TRBJ2-7, with 8 bases identical to TRBD2. Germline values: CDR1 LNHNV, CDR2 YYDKDF (reference sequence). The length of the CDR3 is 15 residues. For the CDR3, the DNA is TGTGCCACCGGCAGAGAGGGAGCGGGGGTCTACGAGCAGTACTTC. As protein: CATGREGAGVYEQYF.

This clonotype appeared a few times. The chain has TRBV19 and TRBJ1-1; D remains unclear. Germline lookup yields CDR1 LNHDA and CDR2 SQIVND (reference sequence). V lost 4 bases and J 5 bases, leaving 5 bases between the germline ends. This CDR3 has 11 residues. CDR3 sequence: CASSNPTEAFF. The CDR3 DNA reads as TGTGCCAGTAGTAATCCAACTGAAGCTTTCTTT. The entire variable domain, with the rest obtained from reference TRBV19 and TRBJ1-1, is as follows: DGGITQSPKYLFRKEGQNVTLSCEQNLNHDAMYWYRQDPGQGLRLIYYSQIVNDFQKGDIAEGYSVSREKKESFPLTVTSAQKNPTAFYLCASSNPTEAFFGQGTRLTVV.

This clonotype appeared many times. The gene calls are TRBV19 and TRBJ1-1; D may be TRBD1 (6 bases). CDR3 length equals 15 residues. Trimming cost V 3 bases and J 4 bases, with 15 bases left between them. Per germline, CDR1 LNHDA and CDR2 SQIVND (reference sequence). CDR3 residues: CASSINRERGTEAFF. For the CDR3, the DNA is TGTGCCAGTAGTATTAACAGGGAAAGAGGCACTGAAGCTTTCTTT.

Ten or more counts support this clonotype. V gene TRBV7-2 combines with J gene TRBJ2-3; 8 nucleotides line up with TRBD2. This CDR3 is 16 amino acids long. The V gene's germline CDR1 is SGHTA and CDR2 FQGNSA. V gave up 5 bases and J gave up 5 bases; unmatched junction bases: 12. The CDR3 coding sequence is TGTGCCAGCAGCCTCGGGGCACTAGCGGTGCGAGATACGCAGTATTTT. This codes for CASSLGALAVRDTQYF. Full variable domain (remainder filled in from reference TRBV7-2 and TRBJ2-3): GAGVSQSPSNKVTEKGKDVELRCDPISGHTALYWYRQSLGQGLEFLIYFQGNSAPDKSGLPSDRFSAERTGGSVSTLTIQRTQQEDSAVYLCASSLGALAVRDTQYFGPGTRLTVL.

This clonotype was observed many times. The chain combines TRBV25-1 with TRBJ2-3, with 11 positions matching TRBD2. The CDR3 length is 20 residues. V dropped 5 bases and J dropped 3; count of bases not matched to a gene: 19. Germline values: CDR1 MGHDK, CDR2 SYGVNS. CDR3 protein: CASSPQAGGLAGGSTDTQYF. The CDR3 DNA sequence: TGTGCCAGCAGTCCGCAGGCCGGGGGGCTAGCGGGAGGCTCGACAGATACGCAGTATTTT.

To note about this clonotype: At one of its ends the junction is not consistent with the germline gene, which may arise from a read error. The chain uses TRBV29-1 and TRBJ2-5; D assignment may be TRBD1 or TRBD2 (6 bases each). This CDR3 has 15 residues. The V gene's germline CDR1 is SQVTM and CDR2 ANQGSEA. The CDR3 DNA reads TGCAGCGTTTCGGTTAGGGGGGAGGAAGGAGAGATCCAGTACTTC. Amino acid sequence: CSVSVRGEEGEIQYF.

This clonotype appeared a single time. Since a much larger clone is just one base distant, this may be a read error. This chain links TRBV7-9 with TRBJ1-4; D is unresolved. V was pared by 4 bases and J by 5 bases, with 17 bases between. This CDR3 has 16 amino acids. CDR1 and CDR2 (germline): SEHNR, FQNEAQ (reference sequence). CDR3: CASSSQWGKPNEKLFF. Here the CDR3 DNA reads TGTGCCAGCAGCTCTCAATGGGGAAAACCAAATGAAAAACTGTTTTTT.

The rearrangement uses TRBV29-1 and TRBJ2-1; 8 nucleotides line up with TRBD1. Per germline, CDR1 SQVTM and CDR2 ANQGSEA. V lost 6 bases, J lost 4 bases, and 5 bases stayed unmatched. The CDR3 totals 13 residues. The CDR3 coding sequence is TGCAGCGTCCGGGGGACAGGTTACAATGAGCAGTTCTTC. As protein: CSVRGTGYNEQFF.

This clonotype has a handful of counts. The chain couples TRBV19 to TRBJ1-2; perhaps TRBD1 as D (6 bases). The V end lost 5 bases, the J end lost 2 bases, and 9 bases lay between the germline ends. The CDR3 sequence is 13 residues long. In germline, CDR1 is LNHDA, CDR2 SQIVND (reference sequence). CDR3 in DNA: TGTGCCAGTAGTGCAGGGGCCAACTATGGCTACACCTTC. Its translation: CASSAGANYGYTF.

To note about this clonotype: This may come from a read error, since a much larger clone is one base off. This chain links TRBV7-3 with TRBJ2-1; 8 positions agree with TRBD2. The CDR3 loop spans 13 amino acids. CDR1 and CDR2 from the germline V gene are SGHTA and FQGTGA. CDR3 in amino acids: CTSSRTSLDEQFF. In DNA form, the CDR3 reads TGTACCAGCAGCAGGACTAGCTTGGATGAGCAGTTCTTC.